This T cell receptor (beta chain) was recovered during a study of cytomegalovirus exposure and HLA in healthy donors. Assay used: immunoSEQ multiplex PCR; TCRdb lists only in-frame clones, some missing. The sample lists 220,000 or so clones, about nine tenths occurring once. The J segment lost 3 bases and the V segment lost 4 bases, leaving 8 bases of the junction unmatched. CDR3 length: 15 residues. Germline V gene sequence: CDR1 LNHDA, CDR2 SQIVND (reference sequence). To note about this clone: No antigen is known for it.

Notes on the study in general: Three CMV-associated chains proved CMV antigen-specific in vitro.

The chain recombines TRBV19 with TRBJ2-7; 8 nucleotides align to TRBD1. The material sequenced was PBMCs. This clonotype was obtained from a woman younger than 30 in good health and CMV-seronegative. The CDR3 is CASSTGQEVGYEQYF. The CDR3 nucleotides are TGTGCCAGTAGTACGGGACAGGAGGTGGGCTACGAGCAGTACTTC. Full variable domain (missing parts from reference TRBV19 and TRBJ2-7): DGGITQSPKYLFRKEGQNVTLSCEQNLNHDAMYWYRQDPGQGLRLIYYSQIVNDFQKGDIAEGYSVSREKKESFPLTVTSAQKNPTAFYLCASSTGQEVGYEQYFGPGTRLTVT.